What follows are 19 T cell receptor beta chains derived from one specimen sequenced in a study of T cells in Graves' hyperthyroidism and ophthalmopathy (dated by TCRdb to the late 2010s). Library generation was performed with multiplex PCR. The instrument was an Illumina HiSeq 2000. The TCR beta CDR3 regions were amplified from RNA transcripts. The TCR CDR3 was subjected to a first round of RT-PCR using the HTBI primer set and the Qiagen OneStep RT-PCR kit. TCRdb reanalyzed the raw reads on its own, using fastp at Q25 for trimming and MiXCR for clone calling, and kept in-frame beta chains. Records with the same CDR3 protein are collapsed into one entry carrying the most frequent genes and DNA. This sample comprises more than 350,000 distinct CDR3 sequences, 14% of them detected only once. The top ten clonotypes cover less than 20% of the sample. Specimen: blood. These TCRs come from a woman in her 30s with Graves' ophthalmopathy.

This clonotype showed up many times. J is TRBJ2-1 and V is TRBV3-1, with a possible D match to TRBD1 (6 bases). The germline V gene encodes CDR1 LGHDT and CDR2 YNNKEL (reference sequence). CDR3 length equals 15 residues. Trimming cost V 4 bases and J 8 bases, with 18 bases left between them. CDR3 bases: TGTGCCAGCAGCCCAATTCAGGGGATCGCGGATGAGCAGTTCTTC. This encodes CASSPIQGIADEQFF.

V gene TRBV19 combines with J gene TRBJ1-4; D not resolved. The CDR3 sequence is 16 residues long. CDR1 and CDR2 (germline): LNHDA, SQIVND (reference sequence). V dropped 5 bases and J dropped 3 bases, with 16 bases sitting between them. CDR3 loop: CASSRAGSESNEKLFF. CDR3 DNA: TGTGCCAGTAGTCGCGCGGGGAGCGAGTCTAATGAAAAACTGTTTTTT. Drawing the rest from reference TRBV19 and TRBJ1-4, the complete variable domain is DGGITQSPKYLFRKEGQNVTLSCEQNLNHDAMYWYRQDPGQGLRLIYYSQIVNDFQKGDIAEGYSVSREKKESFPLTVTSAQKNPTAFYLCASSRAGSESNEKLFFGSGTQLSVL.

At least ten counts were recorded for this clonotype. The chain joins TRBV12-3 or TRBV12-4 to TRBJ2-1; D might be TRBD1 (5 bases). V was shortened by 2 bases and J by 1 base, with 12 bases between the two germline ends. The CDR3 covers 16 residues. CDR3 bases: TGTGCCAGCAGTTTAATTGTAGGGGTGTCCTACAATGAGCAGTTCTTC. This encodes CASSLIVGVSYNEQFF.

In this sample, this clonotype turned up a few times. CDR3 in amino acids: CASSVGRNINYGYTF. The CDR3 DNA reads as TGTGCCAGCAGTGTCGGCAGAAACATTAACTATGGCTACACCTTC. The V gene is TRBV6-1, the J gene TRBJ1-2; D remains ambiguous. Trimming took 4 bases from V and 1 from J, leaving 13 bases between them. Per germline, CDR1 MNHNS and CDR2 SASEGT. The CDR3 is 15 residues long.

This clonotype was recorded many times. The chain recombines TRBV3-1 with TRBJ1-1, with 9 positions matching TRBD1. The length of the CDR3 is 16 residues. With 1 base clipped from V and 6 bases from J, the junction kept 9 bases outside the gene matches. Germline CDR1 is LGHDT and CDR2 is YNNKEL (reference sequence). CDR3 sequence reads: CASSQAGTGYRSEAFF. CDR3 nucleotide sequence: TGTGCCAGCAGCCAAGCCGGGACAGGGTATAGGTCTGAAGCTTTCTTT.

This clonotype was detected ten times or more. The chain recombines TRBV6-1 with TRBJ2-4; either TRBD1 or TRBD2 may fit D (5 bases each). V was trimmed by 6 bases and J by 11 bases, leaving 17 bases between them. CDR3 length: 13 residues. Germline lookup yields CDR1 MNHNS and CDR2 SASEGT. The CDR3 DNA reads as TGTGCCAGCAGAACCTCCGAAGGGACCCTTCAGTACTTC. Translation gives CASRTSEGTLQYF.

This clonotype was detected many times. This chain links TRBV27 with TRBJ1-2, with D possibly being TRBD1 (6 bases). The CDR3 is 14 residues long. With 7 bases removed from V and 3 bases from J, the gap between germline ends came to 15 bases. Germline V CDR1 and CDR2: MNHEY, SMNVEV (reference sequence). CDR3 sequence reads: CASTPSYRDYGYTF. Here the CDR3 DNA reads TGTGCCAGCACCCCCTCTTACAGGGACTATGGCTACACCTTC.

This clonotype was recorded a few times. The CDR3 region has the DNA TGCAGCGTTGGTGGGACTCGCTCCTACGAGCAGTACTTC. Its translation: CSVGGTRSYEQYF. This sequence joins TRBV29-1 and TRBJ2-7; perhaps TRBD2 as D (6 bases). The germline CDR1 and CDR2 sequences are SQVTM and ANQGSEA. This CDR3 has 13 residues. Trimming cost V 4 bases and J 0 bases, with 10 bases left between them.

This clonotype was recorded many times. The chain employs TRBV27 and TRBJ2-5; D remains unclear. With 4 bases removed from V and 1 base from J, the gap between germline ends came to 7 bases. Germline V gives CDR1 MNHEY, CDR2 SMNVEV (reference sequence). CDR3 length: 13 amino acids. CDR3 in amino acids: CASSSWVQETQYF. Written as DNA, the CDR3 is TGTGCCAGCAGTTCGTGGGTCCAAGAGACCCAGTACTTC.

This clonotype was recorded a few times. One base away lies a much larger clone, so this may be a sequencing read error. This chain connects TRBV3-1 to TRBJ1-1, with 8 bases matching TRBD1. This CDR3 has 17 residues. The germline V gene has CDR1 LGHDT and CDR2 YNNKEL (reference sequence). CDR3 region: CASSQDPRGLMNTKAFF. The CDR3 DNA is TGTGCCAGCAGCCAAGATCCCAGGGGGCTAATGAACACTAAAGCTTTCTTT.

There are many counts of this clonotype. The rearrangement joins TRBV28 to TRBJ1-1; 8 bases agree with TRBD1. V dropped 6 bases and J dropped 4; count of bases not matched to a gene: 4. The CDR3 has 13 amino acids. From germline, CDR1 is MDHEN and CDR2 SYDVKM. CDR3 DNA sequence: TGTGCCAGCAGAGCTACAGGGGGCACTGAAGCTTTCTTT. This sequence encodes CASRATGGTEAFF.

This clonotype was counted ten times or more. The CDR3 nucleotides are TGTGCCTGGACTCGAGGCTGGGGGAACACTGAAGCTTTCTTT. Encoded protein: CAWTRGWGNTEAFF. This chain connects TRBV30 to TRBJ1-1, with D unclear. From germline, CDR1 is GTSNPN and CDR2 SVGIG (reference sequence). Trimming stripped 4 bases from V and 1 base from J, with 13 bases between. This CDR3 is built from 14 residues.

This clonotype was picked up many times. The chain has TRBV19 and TRBJ2-1; 10 nucleotides agree with TRBD1. The CDR3 is made up of 14 amino acids. J gave up 8 bases and V 4 bases, and 5 bases lay outside the gene matches. Germline-derived CDR1 and CDR2 are LNHDA and SQIVND (reference sequence). CDR3: CASSRPDRGDEQFF. Written as DNA, the CDR3 is TGTGCCAGTAGTAGGCCGGACAGGGGGGATGAGCAGTTCTTC.

This clonotype appeared many times. V is TRBV20-1 and J is TRBJ2-3; D may be TRBD1 (6 bases). Trimming cost V 5 bases and J 4 bases, with 10 bases left between them. Per germline, CDR1 DFQATT and CDR2 SNEGSKA (reference sequence). The length of the CDR3 is 12 residues. CDR3 bases: TGCAGTGCTCCACAGGGCCCAGATACGCAGTATTTT. Its translation: CSAPQGPDTQYF.

This clonotype was observed many times. The chain has TRBV6-1 and TRBJ2-3, with TRBD1 matching over 7 bases. V lost 6 bases and J lost 3; bases outside the gene matches: 15. The length of the CDR3 is 17 residues. Germline CDR1 is MNHNS and CDR2 is SASEGT. Here the CDR3 DNA reads TGTGCCAGCAGCCCCCTGACAGGGACGGTCGTTACAGATACGCAGTATTTT. It is translated as CASSPLTGTVVTDTQYF.

This clonotype was found a few times. V is TRBV6-1 and J is TRBJ1-2, with a tentative D call TRBD1 (6 bases). V was clipped by 0 bases and J by 10 bases, with 21 bases between them. The CDR3 runs 16 residues. Per germline, CDR1 MNHNS and CDR2 SASEGT. CDR3 nucleotide sequence: TGTGCCAGCAGTGAAGCGCTCCCCGACCGGACAGCCCCCTACACCTTC. It translates to CASSEALPDRTAPYTF.

This chain links TRBV6-4 with TRBJ2-2; D unresolved. Trimming shortened V by 0 bases and J by 10 bases, and 9 bases separated the two germline ends. This CDR3 spans 13 amino acids. CDR1 is MRHNA and CDR2 is SNTAGT in the germline V gene. The CDR3 region is CASSDSQGKELFF. Written as DNA, the CDR3 is TGTGCCAGCAGTGACTCCCAAGGGAAGGAGCTGTTTTTT.

This clonotype was seen only a few times. The chain couples TRBV19 to TRBJ1-5; possible D gene TRBD1, 6 bases. The CDR3 length is 14 residues. The germline CDR1 and CDR2 sequences are LNHDA and SQIVND (reference sequence). V was pared by 3 bases and J by 5 bases, with 11 bases between. CDR3 protein: CASSITGFDQPQHF. The CDR3 bases are TGTGCCAGTAGTATTACAGGGTTTGATCAGCCCCAGCATTTT.

This clonotype was counted ten times or more. The gene calls are TRBV6-5 and TRBJ2-1, with 8 bases lining up with TRBD2. CDR3 length: 17 amino acids. With 2 bases clipped from V and 0 bases from J, the junction kept 6 bases outside the gene matches. The germline gives CDR1 MNHEY, CDR2 SVGAGI. The CDR3 DNA reads TGTGCCAGCAGTTACCCAGTAGCGGGGAGCTCCTACAATGAGCAGTTCTTC. This gives the protein CASSYPVAGSSYNEQFF.